A selection of T cell receptor beta chains follows, all from one sample in a study of PD-1 blockade in mismatch repair-deficient tumors. Their antigen targets remain unknown. Measured with immunoSEQ multiplex PCR; TCRdb has only the in-frame clones, and not every one. The sample includes over 13,000 clones, around 86% of them seen just once. Sequences were derived from cells cultured in vitro, sampled from a patient treated with pembrolizumab. These receptors were obtained from an adult with mismatch repair-deficient cancer. CDR3s leave out the opening cysteine and the closing phenylalanine or tryptophan. Rows may omit the clone size; those that give it use once, few, many or a size class.

v_call,clone_size,j_call,cdr3_aa
TRBV4-1,NA,TRBJ2-3,ASSQVFVAGSTQY
TRBV14,few,TRBJ1-1,ASSRYRGLRTEAF
TRBV18,NA,TRBJ2-2,ASSPRLAGGTGELF
TRBV2,NA,TRBJ2-1,ASSEQGYNEQF
TRBV27,NA,TRBJ2-6,ASSLTSGANVLT
TRBV15,NA,TRBJ2-1,AISRRYNEQF
TRBV6-1,NA,TRBJ2-1,ASSDTLILRQL
TRBV12-5,NA,TRBJ2-6,ASGLTLAGGLGANVLT
TRBV9,NA,TRBJ2-5,ASSPGSSRETQY
TRBV19,NA,TRBJ2-1,ASSRTGIVSEQF
TRBV6-5,NA,TRBJ2-7,ASSSIGGSDEQY
TRBV19,NA,TRBJ2-3,ASSSWGQGTGAGWGTDTQY
TRBV18,once,TRBJ2-1,ASRTGSYNEQF
TRBV9,NA,TRBJ2-1,ASSPRGYSYNEQF
TRBV14,NA,TRBJ2-7,ASSQENIFYEQY
TRBV30,NA,TRBJ2-1,AWRRGTPYNEQF
TRBV7-8,NA,TRBJ2-2,ASSPGPKNTGELF
TRBV2,NA,TRBJ2-2,ASSRAGFTGELF
TRBV5-5,NA,TRBJ1-2,ASSSGQGYGYT
TRBV5-1,NA,TRBJ2-3,ASSPSTDTQY
TRBV9,once,TRBJ2-5,ASSVGAGGGETQY
TRBV28,NA,TRBJ1-6,ASSPIPPQPNNSPLH
TRBV7-9,NA,TRBJ2-5,ASSRLGSRWGETQY
TRBV6-6,NA,TRBJ2-2,ASSFRRGGGIGELF
TRBV6-1,NA,TRBJ2-1,ANSRRHDTYNEQF
TRBV28,NA,TRBJ2-4,ASSLQGAKNIQY
TRBV7-9,NA,TRBJ2-1,ASSLIGGVGNEQF